Each of the 13 T cell receptor beta chains below was sequenced from the same sample in a study of blood T cell repertoires in COVID-19. Only in-frame clones appear in the TCRdb table, and some are missing; sequencing was by immunoSEQ multiplex PCR. Here the sample spans approximately 230,000 clones, over 75% being singletons. The sample comprised peripheral blood. Source of these receptors: a woman aged 40 to 49 who had recovered from COVID-19.

The rearrangement joins TRBV7-2 to TRBJ1-1; TRBD1 agrees at 7 bases. Germline V gene sequence: CDR1 SGHTA, CDR2 FQGNSA. The CDR3 extends over 14 amino acids. J was trimmed by 2 bases and V by 1 base; bases with no gene match: 1. The CDR3 loop is CASSLEGANTEAFF. The CDR3 nucleotides read TGTGCCAGCAGCTTAGAGGGGGCCAACACTGAAGCTTTCTTT.

This clone was counted a single time. This chain links TRBV6-2 or TRBV6-3 with TRBJ1-4; no clear D. With 5 bases removed from V and 5 bases from J, the gap between germline ends came to 15 bases. Germline CDR1 MNHEY, CDR2 SVGEGT. The CDR3 consists of 15 residues. The CDR3 nucleotides read TGTGCCAGCAGTGGTTTGTTTGGGGAGAATGAAAAACTGTTTTTT. Translating it yields CASSGLFGENEKLFF.

CDR3 coding DNA: TGTGCCAGCAGCTTAGAGGTAGCGGTAATCAATGAGCAGTTCTTC. Amino acid sequence: CASSLEVAVINEQFF. The chain joins TRBV7-3 to TRBJ2-1; the D gene is possibly TRBD2 (6 bases). This CDR3 spans 15 amino acids. Germline V gene sequence: CDR1 SGHTA, CDR2 FQGTGA. V was clipped by 2 bases and J by 6 bases, with 14 bases between them. Full variable domain (outside the CDR3, taken from reference TRBV7-3 and TRBJ2-1): GAGVSQTPSNKVTEKGKYVELRCDPISGHTALYWYRQSLGQGPEFLIYFQGTGAADDSGLPNDRFFAVRPEGSVSTLKIQRTERGDSAVYLCASSLEVAVINEQFFGPGTRLTVL.

This chain uses TRBV12-5 with TRBJ1-1; the match to TRBD1 covers 7 bases. Germline lookup yields CDR1 LGHNT and CDR2 FRNRAP. This CDR3 contains 12 residues. The J segment lost 11 bases and the V segment lost 3 bases, leaving 6 bases of the junction unmatched. CDR3 amino acids: CASGLTDRKAFF. The CDR3 region has the DNA TGTGCTAGTGGTTTAACGGACAGGAAGGCTTTCTTT.

The chain recombines TRBV7-7 with TRBJ2-2; D is uncertain. Germline V gene data show CDR1 as SSHAT and CDR2 as FNYEAQ (reference sequence). This CDR3 contains 13 residues. As DNA, the CDR3 is TGTGCGGCTGGGCACCCGAACACCGGGGAGCTGTTTTTT. Translated: CAAGHPNTGELFF.

The chain links TRBV18 to TRBJ1-1; 9 nucleotides align to TRBD1. The germline gives CDR1 KGHSH, CDR2 LQKENI. This CDR3 has 15 amino acids. V lost 4 bases and J lost 1; bases outside the gene matches: 4. Here the CDR3 reads CASSRGTGRNTEAFF. The DNA of the CDR3 is TGTGCCAGCTCACGGGGGACAGGGAGGAACACTGAAGCTTTCTTT. Complete variable domain (other parts from reference TRBV18 and TRBJ1-1): NAGVMQNPRHLVRRRGQEARLRCSPMKGHSHVYWYRQLPEEGLKFMVYLQKENIIDESGMPKERFSAEFPKEGPSILRIQQVVRGDSAAYFCASSRGTGRNTEAFFGQGTRLTVV.

The rearrangement joins TRBV6-5 to TRBJ1-5, with 7 nucleotides matching TRBD1. Germline CDR1 is MNHEY and CDR2 is SVGAGI. The junction had 9 bases not matched to a gene; V was cut back by 5 bases and J by 5 bases. The CDR3 is 15 residues long. CDR3 DNA: TGTGCCAGCAGTCTTACAGGGGCGGACGATCAGCCCCAGCATTTT. Residues: CASSLTGADDQPQHF.

The chain joins TRBV5-6 to TRBJ2-1; no definite D call. The germline gives CDR1 SGHDT, CDR2 YYEEEE. The CDR3 has 12 residues. With 0 bases removed from V and 8 bases from J, the gap between germline ends came to 6 bases. CDR3 protein: CASSLVLHEQFF. As DNA, the CDR3 is TGTGCCAGCAGCTTGGTTCTACATGAGCAGTTCTTC.

The chain recombines TRBV7-2 with TRBJ2-1; 7 positions agree with TRBD2. Germline lookup yields CDR1 SGHTA and CDR2 FQGNSA. V was clipped by 8 bases and J by 5 bases; unmatched bases: 9. This CDR3 comprises 14 residues. As DNA, the CDR3 is TGTGCCAGCGACCCCGGGACTAAAAACAATGAGCAGTTCTTC. As protein: CASDPGTKNNEQFF.

The chain carries TRBV11-2 and TRBJ1-3, with a weak D call TRBD1 (5 bases). Germline V CDR1 and CDR2: SGHAT, FQNNGV. Trimming removed 5 bases at V and 5 bases at J, with 10 bases between. CDR3 length equals 13 residues. CDR3 residues: CASSTGERNTIYF. The CDR3 region has the DNA TGTGCCAGCAGCACGGGGGAGAGAAACACCATATATTTT.

CDR3 residues: CASSVTLPTGGTGHTF. CDR3 sequence (DNA): TGTGCCAGTAGTGTCACACTCCCGACAGGGGGTACGGGGCACACCTTC. The chain uses TRBV19 and TRBJ1-2; 9 bases line up with TRBD1. Germline trimming cut 5 bases from V and 12 bases from J; bases unmatched to any gene: 19. This CDR3 is 16 amino acids long. From germline, CDR1 is LNHDA and CDR2 SQIVND (reference sequence).

This chain joins TRBV21-1 and TRBJ2-1; TRBD2, the table's D call, was not compared with the DNA. TRBV21-1 is given as a pseudogene. CDR3 length equals 16 residues. In DNA, the CDR3 is TGTGCCAGCAGGGAAATGGCGGCTAGCTCCTACAATGAGCAGTTCTTC. Amino acids: CASREMAASSYNEQFF.

This sequence joins TRBV19 and TRBJ2-5; the match to TRBD2 covers 9 bases. Germline lookup yields CDR1 LNHDA and CDR2 SQIVND (reference sequence). The CDR3 is 14 amino acids. V was clipped by 6 bases and J by 5 bases; unmatched bases: 7. The CDR3 loop reads CASSEGLASETQYF. The CDR3 region has the DNA TGTGCCAGTAGCGAGGGACTAGCCTCTGAGACCCAGTACTTC.